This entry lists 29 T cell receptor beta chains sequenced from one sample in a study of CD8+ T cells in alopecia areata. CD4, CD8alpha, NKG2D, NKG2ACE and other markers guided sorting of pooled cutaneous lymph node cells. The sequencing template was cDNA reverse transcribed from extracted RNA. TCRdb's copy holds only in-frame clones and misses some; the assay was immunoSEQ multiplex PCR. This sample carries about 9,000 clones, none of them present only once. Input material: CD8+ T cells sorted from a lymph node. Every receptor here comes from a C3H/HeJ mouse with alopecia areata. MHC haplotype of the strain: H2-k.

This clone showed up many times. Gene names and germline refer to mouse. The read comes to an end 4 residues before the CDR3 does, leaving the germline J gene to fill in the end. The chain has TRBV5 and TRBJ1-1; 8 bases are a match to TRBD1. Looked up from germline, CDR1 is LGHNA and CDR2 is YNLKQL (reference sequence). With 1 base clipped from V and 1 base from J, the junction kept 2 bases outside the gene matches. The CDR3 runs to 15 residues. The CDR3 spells CASSQGTGGNTEVFF. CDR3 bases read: TGTGCCAGCAGCCAAGGTACAGGGGGGAACACA.

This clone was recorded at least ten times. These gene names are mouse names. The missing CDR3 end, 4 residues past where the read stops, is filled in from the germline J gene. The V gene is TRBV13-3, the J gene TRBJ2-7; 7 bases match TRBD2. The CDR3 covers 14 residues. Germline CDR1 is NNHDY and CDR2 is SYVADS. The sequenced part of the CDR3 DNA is TGTGCCAGCAGTCCCGGGACTGTGGCTTAT. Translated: CASSPGTVAY. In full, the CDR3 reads CASSPGTVAYEQYF.

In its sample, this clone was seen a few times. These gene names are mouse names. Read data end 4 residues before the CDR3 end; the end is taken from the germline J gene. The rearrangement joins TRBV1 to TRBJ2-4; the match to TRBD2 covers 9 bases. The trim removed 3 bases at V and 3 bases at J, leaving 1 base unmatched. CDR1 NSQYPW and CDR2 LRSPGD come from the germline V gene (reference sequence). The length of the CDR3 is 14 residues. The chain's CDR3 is CTCSATGGQNTLYF. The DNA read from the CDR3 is TGCACCTGCAGTGCTACTGGGGGGCAAAAC.

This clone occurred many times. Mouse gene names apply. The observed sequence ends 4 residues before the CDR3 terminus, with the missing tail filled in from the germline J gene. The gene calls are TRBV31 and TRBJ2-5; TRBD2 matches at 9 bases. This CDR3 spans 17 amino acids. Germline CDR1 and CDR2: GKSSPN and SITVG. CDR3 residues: CAWSLGLWGGVEDTQYF. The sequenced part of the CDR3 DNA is TGTGCCTGGAGTCTAGGGCTGTGGGGGGGCGTCGAAGAC.

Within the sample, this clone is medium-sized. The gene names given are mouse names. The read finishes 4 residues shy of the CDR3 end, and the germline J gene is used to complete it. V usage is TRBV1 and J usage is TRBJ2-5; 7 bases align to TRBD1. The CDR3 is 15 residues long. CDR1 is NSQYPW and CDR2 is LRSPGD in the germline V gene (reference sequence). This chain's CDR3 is CTCSAVRGKEDTQYF. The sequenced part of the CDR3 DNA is TGCACCTGCAGTGCAGTCAGGGGGAAGGAAGAC.

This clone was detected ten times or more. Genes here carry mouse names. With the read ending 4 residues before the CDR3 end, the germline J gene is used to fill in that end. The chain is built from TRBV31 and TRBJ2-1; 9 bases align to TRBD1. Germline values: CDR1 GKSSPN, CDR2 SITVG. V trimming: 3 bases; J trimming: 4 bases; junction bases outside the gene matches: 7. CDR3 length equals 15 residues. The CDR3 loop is CAWSRGTGLYAEQFF. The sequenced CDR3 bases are TGTGCCTGGAGCCGAGGGACAGGGCTGTATGCT.

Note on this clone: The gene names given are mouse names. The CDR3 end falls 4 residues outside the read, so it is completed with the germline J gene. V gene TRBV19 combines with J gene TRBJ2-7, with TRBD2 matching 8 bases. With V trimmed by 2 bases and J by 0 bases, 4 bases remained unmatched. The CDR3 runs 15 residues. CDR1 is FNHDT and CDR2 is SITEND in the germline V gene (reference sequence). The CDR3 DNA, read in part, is TGTGCCAGCAGTATTAGACTGGGGAGCTCCTAT. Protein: CASSIRLGSSY. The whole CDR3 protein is CASSIRLGSSYEQYF.

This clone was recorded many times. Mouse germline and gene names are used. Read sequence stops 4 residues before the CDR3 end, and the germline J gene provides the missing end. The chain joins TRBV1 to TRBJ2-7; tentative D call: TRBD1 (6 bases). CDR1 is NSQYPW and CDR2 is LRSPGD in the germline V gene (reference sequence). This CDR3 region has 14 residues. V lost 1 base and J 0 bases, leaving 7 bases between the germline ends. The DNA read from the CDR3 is TGCACCTGCAGTGCAGGGGACAACTCCTAT. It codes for CTCSAGDNSY. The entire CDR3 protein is CTCSAGDNSYEQYF.

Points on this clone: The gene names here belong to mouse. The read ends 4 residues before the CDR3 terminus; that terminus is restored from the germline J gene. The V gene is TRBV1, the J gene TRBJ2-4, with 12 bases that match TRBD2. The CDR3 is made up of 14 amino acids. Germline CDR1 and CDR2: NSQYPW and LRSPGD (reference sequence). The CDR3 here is CTCRGDWGENTLYF. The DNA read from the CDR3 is TGCACCTGCAGGGGGGACTGGGGGGAAAAC.

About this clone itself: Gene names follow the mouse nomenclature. The chain's CDR3 is CTCSADLGSEQFF. The CDR3 bases that were read are TGCACCTGCAGTGCAGATCTGGGATCT. The chain has TRBV1 and TRBJ2-1; tentatively, D is TRBD2 (5 bases). The CDR3 extends 4 residues past the end of the read, so its final part is completed from the germline J gene. This CDR3 spans 13 amino acids. Germline V gene sequence: CDR1 NSQYPW, CDR2 LRSPGD (reference sequence). Using reference TRBV1 and TRBJ2-1 for the parts outside the CDR3, the full variable domain is VTLLEQNPRWRLVPRGQAVNLRCILKNSQYPWMSWYQQDLQKQLQWLFTLRSPGDKEVKSLPGADYLATRVTDTELRLQVANMSQGRTLYCTCSADLGSEQFFGPGTRLTVL.

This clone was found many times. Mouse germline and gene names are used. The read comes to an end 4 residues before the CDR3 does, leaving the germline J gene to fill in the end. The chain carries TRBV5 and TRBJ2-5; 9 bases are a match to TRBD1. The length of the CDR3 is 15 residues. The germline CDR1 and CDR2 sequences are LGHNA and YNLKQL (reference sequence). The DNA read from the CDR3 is TGTGCCAGCAGCCAAGGGACAGGGGTGATAGAC. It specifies CASSQGTGVID. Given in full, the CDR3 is CASSQGTGVIDTQYF.

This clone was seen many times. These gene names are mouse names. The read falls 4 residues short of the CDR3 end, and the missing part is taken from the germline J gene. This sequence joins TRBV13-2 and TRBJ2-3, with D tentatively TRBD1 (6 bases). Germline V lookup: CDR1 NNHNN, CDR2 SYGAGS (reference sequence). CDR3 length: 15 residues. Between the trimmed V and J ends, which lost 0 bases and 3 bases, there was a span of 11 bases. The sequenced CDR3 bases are TGTGCCAGCGGTGATGCAGGGGCGCGGGCAGAA. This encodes CASGDAGARAE. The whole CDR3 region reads CASGDAGARAETLYF.

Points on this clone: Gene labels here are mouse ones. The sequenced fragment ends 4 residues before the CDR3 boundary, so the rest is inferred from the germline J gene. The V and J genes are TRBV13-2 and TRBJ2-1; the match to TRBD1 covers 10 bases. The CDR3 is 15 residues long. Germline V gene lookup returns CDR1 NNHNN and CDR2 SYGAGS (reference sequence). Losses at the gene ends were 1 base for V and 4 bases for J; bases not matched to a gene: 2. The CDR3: CASGDLGQGYAEQFF. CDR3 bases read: TGTGCCAGCGGTGATTTGGGACAGGGGTATGCT.

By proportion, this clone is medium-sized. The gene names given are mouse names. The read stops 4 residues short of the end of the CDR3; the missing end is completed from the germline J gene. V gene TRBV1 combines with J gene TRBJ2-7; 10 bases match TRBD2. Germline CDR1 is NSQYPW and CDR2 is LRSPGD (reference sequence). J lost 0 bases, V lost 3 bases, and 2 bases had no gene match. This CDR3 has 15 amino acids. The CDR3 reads CTCSANWGGSYEQYF. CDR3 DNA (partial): TGCACCTGCAGTGCCAACTGGGGGGGCTCCTAT.

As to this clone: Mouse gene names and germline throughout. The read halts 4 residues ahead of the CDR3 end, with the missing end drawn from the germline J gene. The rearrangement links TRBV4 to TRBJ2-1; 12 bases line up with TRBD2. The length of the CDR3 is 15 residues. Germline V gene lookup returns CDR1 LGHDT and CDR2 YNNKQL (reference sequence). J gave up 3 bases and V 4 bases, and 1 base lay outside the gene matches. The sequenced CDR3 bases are TGTGCCAGCAGCTGGGACTGGGGGGTCTATGCT. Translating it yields CASSWDWGVYA. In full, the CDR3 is CASSWDWGVYAEQFF.

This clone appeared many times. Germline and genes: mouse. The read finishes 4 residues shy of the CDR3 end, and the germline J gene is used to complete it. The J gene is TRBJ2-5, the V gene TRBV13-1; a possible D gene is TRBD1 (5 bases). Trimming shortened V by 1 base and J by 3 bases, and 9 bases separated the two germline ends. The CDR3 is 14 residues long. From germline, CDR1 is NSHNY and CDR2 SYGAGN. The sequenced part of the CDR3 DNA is TGTGCCAGCAGTGATCTCAGGGTGCAAGAC. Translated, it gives CASSDLRVQD. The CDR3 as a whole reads CASSDLRVQDTQYF.

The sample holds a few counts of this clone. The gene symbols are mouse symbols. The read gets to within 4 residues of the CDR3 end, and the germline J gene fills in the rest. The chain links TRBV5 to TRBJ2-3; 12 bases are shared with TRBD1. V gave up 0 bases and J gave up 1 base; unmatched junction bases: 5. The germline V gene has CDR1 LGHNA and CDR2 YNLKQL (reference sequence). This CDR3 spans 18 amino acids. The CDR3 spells CASSQDTGQGAGAETLYF. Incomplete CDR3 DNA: TGTGCCAGCAGCCAAGATACGGGACAGGGGGCCGGTGCAGAA.

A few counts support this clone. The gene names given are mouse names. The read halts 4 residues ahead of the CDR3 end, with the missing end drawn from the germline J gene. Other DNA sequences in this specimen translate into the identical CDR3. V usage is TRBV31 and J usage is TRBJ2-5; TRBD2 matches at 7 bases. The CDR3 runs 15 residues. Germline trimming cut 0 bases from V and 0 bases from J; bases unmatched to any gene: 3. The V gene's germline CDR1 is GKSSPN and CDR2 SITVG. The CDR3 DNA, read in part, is TGTGCCTGGAGTCTGCTGGGGGATAACCAAGAC. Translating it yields CAWSLLGDNQD. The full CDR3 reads CAWSLLGDNQDTQYF.

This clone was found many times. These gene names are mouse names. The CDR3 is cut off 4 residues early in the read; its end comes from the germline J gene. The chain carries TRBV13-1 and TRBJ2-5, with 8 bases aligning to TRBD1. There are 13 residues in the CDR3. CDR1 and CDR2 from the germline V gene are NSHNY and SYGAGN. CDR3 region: CASSGQGFDTQYF. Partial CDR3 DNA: TGTGCCAGCAGTGGACAGGGGTTCGAC.

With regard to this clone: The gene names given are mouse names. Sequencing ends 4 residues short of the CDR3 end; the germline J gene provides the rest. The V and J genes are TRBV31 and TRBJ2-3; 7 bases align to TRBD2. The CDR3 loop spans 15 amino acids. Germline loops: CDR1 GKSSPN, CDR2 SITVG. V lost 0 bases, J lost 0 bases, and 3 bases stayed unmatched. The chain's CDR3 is CAWSLGWGSAETLYF. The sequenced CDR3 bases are TGTGCCTGGAGTCTTGGCTGGGGGAGTGCAGAA.

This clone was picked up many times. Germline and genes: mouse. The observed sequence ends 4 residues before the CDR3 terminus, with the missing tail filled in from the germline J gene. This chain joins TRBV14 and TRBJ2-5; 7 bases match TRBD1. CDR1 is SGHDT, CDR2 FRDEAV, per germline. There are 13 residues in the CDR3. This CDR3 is CASSPDREDTQYF. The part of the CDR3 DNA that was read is TGTGCCAGCAGTCCCGACAGGGAAGAC.

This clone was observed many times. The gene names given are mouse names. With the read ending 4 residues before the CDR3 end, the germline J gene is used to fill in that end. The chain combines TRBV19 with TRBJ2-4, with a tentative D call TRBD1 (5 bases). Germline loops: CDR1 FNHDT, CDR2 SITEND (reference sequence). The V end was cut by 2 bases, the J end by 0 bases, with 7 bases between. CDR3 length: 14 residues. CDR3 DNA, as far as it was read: TGTGCCAGCAGTATCGACAGAAGTCAAAAC. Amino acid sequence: CASSIDRSQN. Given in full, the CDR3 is CASSIDRSQNTLYF. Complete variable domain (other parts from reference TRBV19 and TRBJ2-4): GGIITQTPKFLIGQEGQKLTLKCQQNFNHDTMYWYRQDSGKGLRLIYYSITENDLQKGDLSEGYDASREKKSSFSLTVTSAQKNEMAVFLCASSIDRSQNTLYFGAGTRLSVL.

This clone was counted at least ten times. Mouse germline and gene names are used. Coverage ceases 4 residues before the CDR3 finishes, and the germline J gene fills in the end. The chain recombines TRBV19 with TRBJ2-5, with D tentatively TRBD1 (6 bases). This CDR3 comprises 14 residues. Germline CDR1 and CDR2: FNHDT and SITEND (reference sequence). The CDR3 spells CASSIPQGKDTQYF. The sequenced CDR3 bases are TGTGCCAGCAGTATCCCGCAGGGGAAAGAC.

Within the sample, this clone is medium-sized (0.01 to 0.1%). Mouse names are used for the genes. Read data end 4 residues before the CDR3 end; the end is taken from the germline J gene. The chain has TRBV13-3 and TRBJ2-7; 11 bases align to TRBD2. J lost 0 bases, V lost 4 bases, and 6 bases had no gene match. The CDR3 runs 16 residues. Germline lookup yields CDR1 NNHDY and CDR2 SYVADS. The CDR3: CASSSRDWGISYEQYF. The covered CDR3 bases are TGTGCCAGCAGTTCCCGGGACTGGGGGATCTCCTAT.

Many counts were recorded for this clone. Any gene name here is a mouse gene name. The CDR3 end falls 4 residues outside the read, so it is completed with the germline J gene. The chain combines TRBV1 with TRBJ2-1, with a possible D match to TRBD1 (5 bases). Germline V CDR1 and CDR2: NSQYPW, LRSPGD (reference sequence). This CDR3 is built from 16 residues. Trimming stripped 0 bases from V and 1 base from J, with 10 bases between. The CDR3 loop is CTCSADPTANYAEQFF. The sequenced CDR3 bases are TGCACCTGCAGTGCAGATCCGACAGCCAACTATGCT.

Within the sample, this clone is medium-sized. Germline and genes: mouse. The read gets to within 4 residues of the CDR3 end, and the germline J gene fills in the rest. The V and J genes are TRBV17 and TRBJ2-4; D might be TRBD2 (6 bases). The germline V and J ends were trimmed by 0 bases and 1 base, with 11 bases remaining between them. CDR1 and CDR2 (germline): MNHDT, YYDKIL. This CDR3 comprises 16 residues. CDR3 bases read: TGTGCTAGCAGTAGAGATAGGGCTGGGGGTCAAAAC. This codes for CASSRDRAGGQN. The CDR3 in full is CASSRDRAGGQNTLYF.

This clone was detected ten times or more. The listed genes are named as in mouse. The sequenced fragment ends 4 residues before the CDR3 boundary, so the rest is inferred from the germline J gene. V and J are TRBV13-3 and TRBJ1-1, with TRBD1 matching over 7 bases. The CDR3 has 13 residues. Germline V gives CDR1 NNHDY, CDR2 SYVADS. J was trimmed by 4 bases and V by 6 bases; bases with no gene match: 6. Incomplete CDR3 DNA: TGTGCCAGCACAGACAGGGAGGGCACA. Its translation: CASTDREGT. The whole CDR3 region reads CASTDREGTEVFF.

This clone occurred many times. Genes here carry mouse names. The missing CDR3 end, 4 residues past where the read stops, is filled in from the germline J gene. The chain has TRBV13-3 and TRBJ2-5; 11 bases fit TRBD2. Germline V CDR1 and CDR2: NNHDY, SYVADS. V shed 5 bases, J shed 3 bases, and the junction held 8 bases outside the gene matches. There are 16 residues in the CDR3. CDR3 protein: CASSLRLGGIQDTQYF. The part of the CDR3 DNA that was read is TGTGCCAGCAGCCTCCGACTGGGGGGGATTCAAGAC.

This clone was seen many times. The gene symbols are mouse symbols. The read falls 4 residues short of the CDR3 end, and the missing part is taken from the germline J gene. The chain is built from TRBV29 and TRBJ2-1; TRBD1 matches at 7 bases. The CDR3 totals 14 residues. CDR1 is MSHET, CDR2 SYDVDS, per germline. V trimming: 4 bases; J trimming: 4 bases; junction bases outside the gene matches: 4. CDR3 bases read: TGTGCTAGCAGTTCGGCAGGGGGTTATGCT. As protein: CASSSAGGYA. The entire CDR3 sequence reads CASSSAGGYAEQFF.